These T cell receptor beta chains were read from a single sample in a study of naive and memory T cell subsets. TCRdb re-derived calls from the UMI-ligation and nested PCR reads in MiXCR, one entry per CDR3 protein. Of roughly 100,000 distinct CDR3 sequences in the sample, about 15% were seen once. Sequencing was done on a sample of naive CD8+ T cells from blood. The origin of the receptors is a human donor in good health. CDR3s include the opening cysteine and the closing phenylalanine or tryptophan. Fields, in order: J gene, clone size, V gene, D gene, CDR3 DNA, CDR3 protein. The D gene is left open where the match is weak. Some rows have no size entry. The others give once, few or many, or a class for an expanded clone.

TRBJ1-2	NA	TRBV12-3/TRBV12-4	TRBD1	TGTGCCAGCAGTATCCGACAGGGGGCGAGGGGCTACACCTTC	CASSIRQGARGYTF
TRBJ1-2	NA	TRBV6-2/TRBV6-3	NA	TGTGCCAGCAGGGCCCACGGGTCCGGATCCTATGGCTACACCTTC	CASRAHGSGSYGYTF
TRBJ2-3	few	TRBV7-6	NA	TGTGCCAGCAGCTTTCGCGGGAGCACAGATACGCAGTATTTT	CASSFRGSTDTQYF
TRBJ2-3	many	TRBV20-1	TRBD2	TGCAGTGCCCCTCGGTCTAGCGGGAGGTTAGATACGCAGTATTTT	CSAPRSSGRLDTQYF
TRBJ2-7	few	TRBV4-3	TRBD2	TGCGCCAGCAGCCATCGGAGCGGGGGCTACGAGCAGTACTTC	CASSHRSGGYEQYF
TRBJ2-1	NA	TRBV7-9	TRBD2	TGTGCCAGCAGCCCTAAACTAGCGGGAGGGCTGCAGTTCTTC	CASSPKLAGGLQFF
TRBJ2-1	NA	TRBV29-1	NA	TGCAGCGTTCCACCGAGGGCCTCCCCCCGGGGCTCCTACAATGAGCAGTTCTTC	CSVPPRASPRGSYNEQFF
TRBJ2-7	few	TRBV6-6	NA	TGTGCCAGCAGTTACTCGGCGGTACAGAAAATCAATCCCTACGAGCAGTACTTC	CASSYSAVQKINPYEQYF
TRBJ1-6	NA	TRBV9	NA	TGTGCCAGCAGCGTAGGTGGGGGACCAGGAAGCTCCTATAATTCACCCCTCCACTTT	CASSVGGGPGSSYNSPLHF
TRBJ2-7	once	TRBV4-1	TRBD2	TGCGCCAGCAGCCTTACAGCGGGAGCCTCCTACGAGCAGTACTTC	CASSLTAGASYEQYF
TRBJ1-2	many	TRBV29-1	NA	TGCAGCGTTGAACCTACCTTAGGGAACAGAAATGGCTACACCTTC	CSVEPTLGNRNGYTF
TRBJ2-1	few	TRBV29-1	NA	TGCAGCTCGAACGGCGGGAAAAGCTCCTACAATGAGCAGTTCTTC	CSSNGGKSSYNEQFF
TRBJ2-3	NA	TRBV6-5	NA	TGTGCCAGCAGTTGGGGGTCAACAGATACGCAGTATTTT	CASSWGSTDTQYF
TRBJ1-5	few	TRBV6-1	NA	TGTGCCAGCAGTGAACGAGGGCAGCCCAATCAGCCCCAGCATTTT	CASSERGQPNQPQHF
TRBJ1-6	few	TRBV7-9	NA	TGTGCCAGCAGCTTTTCAGTAGGGTCACCCCTCCACTTT	CASSFSVGSPLHF
TRBJ2-7	many	TRBV15	TRBD1	TGTGCCACCAGCAGGGACAGGGGGCGAAAAGAGTCCTACGAGCAGTACTTC	CATSRDRGRKESYEQYF
TRBJ2-1	NA	TRBV27	NA	TGTGCCAGCAGCCTAGGTTCGGCTTACAATGAGCAGTTCTTC	CASSLGSAYNEQFF
TRBJ2-7	NA	TRBV10-3	NA	TGTGCCATAATGTCAGGGGCAGGCGAGCAGTACTTC	CAIMSGAGEQYF